This TCR beta chain was captured in a study of blood T cell repertoires in COVID-19. Study-level information: Whether acute or convalescent, the COVID-19 samples came from the United States, Italy and Spain.

This clone was seen just once. The germline gives CDR1 MNHEY, CDR2 SVGAGI. The junction had 6 bases not matched to a gene; V was cut back by 6 bases and J by 5 bases. The CDR3 is made up of 14 amino acids. Sequencing was performed with immunoSEQ multiplex PCR; in TCRdb, only in-frame clones are kept and a portion is missing. The sample contains about 190,000 clones, around 78% of which appear only once. The receptor comes from an elderly woman with active or convalescent COVID-19. The J gene is TRBJ2-4, the V gene TRBV6-5; 8 bases are shared with TRBD1. The sample taken for sequencing was peripheral blood. The CDR3 sequence: CASRSDRDENIQYF. The CDR3 DNA sequence: TGTGCCAGCAGGTCGGACAGGGATGAAAACATTCAGTACTTC.